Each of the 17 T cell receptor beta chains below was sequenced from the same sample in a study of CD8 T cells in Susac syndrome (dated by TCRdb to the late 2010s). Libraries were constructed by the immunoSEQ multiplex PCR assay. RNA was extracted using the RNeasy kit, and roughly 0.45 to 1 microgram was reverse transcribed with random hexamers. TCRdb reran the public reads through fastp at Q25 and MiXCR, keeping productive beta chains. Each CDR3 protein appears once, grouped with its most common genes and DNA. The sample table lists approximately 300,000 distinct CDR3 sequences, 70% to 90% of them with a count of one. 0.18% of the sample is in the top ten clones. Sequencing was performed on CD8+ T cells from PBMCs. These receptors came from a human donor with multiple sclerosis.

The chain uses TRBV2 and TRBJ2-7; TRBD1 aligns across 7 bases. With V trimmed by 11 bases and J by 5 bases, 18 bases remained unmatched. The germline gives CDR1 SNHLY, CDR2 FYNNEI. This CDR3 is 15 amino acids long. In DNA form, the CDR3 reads TGTGCCTCCTGCTATCCGGGACAGACTTTCCACGAGCAGTACTTC. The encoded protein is CASCYPGQTFHEQYF.

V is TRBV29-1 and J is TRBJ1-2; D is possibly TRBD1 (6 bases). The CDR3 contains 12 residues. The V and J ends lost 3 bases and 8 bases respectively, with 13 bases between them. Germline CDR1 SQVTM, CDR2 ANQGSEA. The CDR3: CSVDRQGQGYTF. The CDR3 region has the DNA TGCAGCGTTGATCGCCAGGGGCAGGGCTACACCTTC.

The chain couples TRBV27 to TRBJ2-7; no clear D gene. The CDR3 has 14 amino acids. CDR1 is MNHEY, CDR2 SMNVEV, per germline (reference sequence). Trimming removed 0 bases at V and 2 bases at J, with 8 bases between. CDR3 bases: TGTGCCAGCAGTTTATCGAGCATAGCCTACGAGCAGTACTTC. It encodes CASSLSSIAYEQYF.

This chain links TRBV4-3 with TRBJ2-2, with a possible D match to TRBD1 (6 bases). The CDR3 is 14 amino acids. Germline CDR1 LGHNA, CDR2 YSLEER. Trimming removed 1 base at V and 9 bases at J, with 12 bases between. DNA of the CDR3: TGCGCCAGCAGCCAAGGCCAGGGGTATTGGGAGCTGTTTTTT. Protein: CASSQGQGYWELFF.

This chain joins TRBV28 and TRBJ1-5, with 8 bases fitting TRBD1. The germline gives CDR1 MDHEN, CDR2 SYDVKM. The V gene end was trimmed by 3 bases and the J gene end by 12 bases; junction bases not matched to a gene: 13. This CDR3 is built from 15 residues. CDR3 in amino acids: CASSFPGQGAGGQHF. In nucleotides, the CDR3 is TGTGCCAGCAGTTTTCCAGGACAGGGAGCCGGGGGCCAGCATTTT.

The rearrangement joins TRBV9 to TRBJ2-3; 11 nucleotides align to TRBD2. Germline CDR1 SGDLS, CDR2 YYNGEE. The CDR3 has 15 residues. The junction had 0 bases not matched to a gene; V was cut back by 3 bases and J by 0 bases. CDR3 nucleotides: TGTGCCAGCAGCGCTAGCGGGGGGAGCACAGATACGCAGTATTTT. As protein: CASSASGGSTDTQYF.

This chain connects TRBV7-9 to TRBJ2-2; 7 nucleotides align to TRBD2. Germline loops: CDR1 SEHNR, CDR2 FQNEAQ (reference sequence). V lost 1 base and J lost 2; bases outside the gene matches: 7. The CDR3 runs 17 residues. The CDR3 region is CASSLGRLAENTGELFF. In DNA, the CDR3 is TGTGCCAGCAGCTTAGGTCGACTAGCTGAAAACACCGGGGAGCTGTTTTTT.

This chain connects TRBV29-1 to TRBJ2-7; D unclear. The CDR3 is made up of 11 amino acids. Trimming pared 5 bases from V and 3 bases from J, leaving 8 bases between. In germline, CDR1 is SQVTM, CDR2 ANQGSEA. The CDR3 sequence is CSVFGDYEQYF. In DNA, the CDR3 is TGCAGCGTTTTTGGGGACTACGAGCAGTACTTC.

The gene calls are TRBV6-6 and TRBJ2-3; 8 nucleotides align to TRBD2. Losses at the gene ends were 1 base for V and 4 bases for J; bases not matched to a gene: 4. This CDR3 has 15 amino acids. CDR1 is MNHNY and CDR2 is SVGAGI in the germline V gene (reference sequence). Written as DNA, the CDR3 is TGTGCCAGCAGTTACTTAGTAGCGGGGTCAGATACGCAGTATTTT. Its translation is CASSYLVAGSDTQYF.

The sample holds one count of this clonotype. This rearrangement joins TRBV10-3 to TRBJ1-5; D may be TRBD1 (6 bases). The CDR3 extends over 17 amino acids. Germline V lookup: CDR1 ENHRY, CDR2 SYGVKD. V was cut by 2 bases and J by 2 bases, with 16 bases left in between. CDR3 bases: TGTGCCATCAGTGAGGGGACGGGGGGCTCTGGCAATCAGCCCCAGCATTTT. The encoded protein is CAISEGTGGSGNQPQHF.

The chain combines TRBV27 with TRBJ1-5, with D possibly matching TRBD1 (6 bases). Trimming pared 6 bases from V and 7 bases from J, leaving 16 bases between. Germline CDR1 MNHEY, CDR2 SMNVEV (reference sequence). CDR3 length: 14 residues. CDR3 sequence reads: CASRETGRGQPQHF. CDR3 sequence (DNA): TGTGCCAGCAGAGAAACAGGGAGAGGACAGCCCCAGCATTTT.

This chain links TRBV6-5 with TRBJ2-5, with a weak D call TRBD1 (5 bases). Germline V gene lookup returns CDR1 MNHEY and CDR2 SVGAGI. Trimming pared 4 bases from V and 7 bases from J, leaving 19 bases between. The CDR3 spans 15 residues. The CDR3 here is CASSFAPQGSGTQYF. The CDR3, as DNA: TGTGCCAGCAGTTTCGCGCCTCAGGGCTCCGGGACCCAGTACTTC.

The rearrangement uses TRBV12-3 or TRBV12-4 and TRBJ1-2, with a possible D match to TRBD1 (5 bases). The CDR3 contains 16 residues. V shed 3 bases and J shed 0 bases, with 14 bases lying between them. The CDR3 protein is CASSFPDTHPNYGYTF. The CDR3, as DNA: TGTGCCAGCAGTTTTCCGGACACCCATCCTAACTATGGCTACACCTTC.

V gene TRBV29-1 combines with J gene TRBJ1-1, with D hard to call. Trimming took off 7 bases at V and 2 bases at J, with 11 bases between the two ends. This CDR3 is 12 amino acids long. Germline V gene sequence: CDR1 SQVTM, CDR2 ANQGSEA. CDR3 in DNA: TGCAGCGCTGAGGTACCTAACACTGAAGCTTTCTTT. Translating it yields CSAEVPNTEAFF.

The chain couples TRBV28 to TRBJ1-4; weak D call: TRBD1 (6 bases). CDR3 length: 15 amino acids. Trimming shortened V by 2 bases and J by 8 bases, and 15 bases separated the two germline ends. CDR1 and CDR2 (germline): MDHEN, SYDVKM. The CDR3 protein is CASSLGSGAGEKLFF. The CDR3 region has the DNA TGTGCCAGCAGTTTAGGATCGGGGGCAGGGGAAAAACTGTTTTTT.

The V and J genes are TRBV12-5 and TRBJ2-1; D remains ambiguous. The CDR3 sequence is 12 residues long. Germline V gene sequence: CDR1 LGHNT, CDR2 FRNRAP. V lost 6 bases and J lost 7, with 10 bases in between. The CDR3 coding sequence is TGTGCTAGTGGGGGGAAGCGAAATGAGCAGTTCTTC. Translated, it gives CASGGKRNEQFF.

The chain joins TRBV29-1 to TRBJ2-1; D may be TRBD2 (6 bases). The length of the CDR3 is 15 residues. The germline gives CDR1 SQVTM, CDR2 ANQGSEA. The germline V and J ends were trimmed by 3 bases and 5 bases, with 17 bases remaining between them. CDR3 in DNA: TGCAGCGTTGAGGGGGGAGTACTAGGAGACAATGAGCAGTTCTTC. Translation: CSVEGGVLGDNEQFF.